These 4 T cell receptor beta chains share one sample of origin, sequenced in a study of Graves' ophthalmopathy and Graves' hyperthyroidism. Amplification of the TCR beta CDR3 regions used RNA transcripts (as template). Amplification began with first-round RT-PCR using HTBI primers, then second-round multiplex PCR was performed. Using its own MiXCR run on the multiplex PCR reads, TCRdb lists one record per CDR3 protein. This sample has approximately 1.2 million distinct CDR3 sequences, with 36% found just once. Sequencing was performed on peripheral blood or thyroid tissue (not recorded which). The source of these receptors is an adult man with Graves' hyperthyroidism.

The rearrangement links TRBV20-1 to TRBJ2-7; TRBD1 aligns across 12 bases. Trimming took 2 bases from V and 5 from J; bases not matched to a gene: 16. The CDR3 sequence is 18 residues long. Germline V gene data show CDR1 as DFQATT and CDR2 as SNEGSKA (reference sequence). For the CDR3, the DNA is TGCAGTGCTAGAAACCGGGACAGGGGGCGAAGAATTTTTGACGAGCAGTACTTC. Translating gives CSARNRDRGRRIFDEQYF.

This clonotype was picked up many times. The chain links TRBV19 to TRBJ1-1; D is undetermined. With 4 bases removed from V and 4 bases from J, the gap between germline ends came to 10 bases. CDR1 and CDR2 from the germline V gene are LNHDA and SQIVND (reference sequence). The CDR3 has 13 residues. CDR3 region: CASSNSGITEAFF. In DNA form, the CDR3 reads TGTGCCAGTAGTAACAGTGGGATCACTGAAGCTTTCTTT.

This clonotype was found a few times. The chain combines TRBV6-1 with TRBJ2-7; TRBD2 matches 7 bases. Germline CDR1 reads MNHNS; CDR2 reads SASEGT. The CDR3 length is 18 residues. With V trimmed by 1 base and J by 6 bases, 18 bases remained unmatched. CDR3 amino acids: CASSEVLFREADLPEQYF. CDR3 sequence (DNA): TGTGCCAGCAGTGAAGTTCTTTTTCGGGAGGCTGATCTCCCCGAGCAGTACTTC.

This clonotype was detected many times. The gene calls are TRBV6-5 and TRBJ1-1; 7 bases align to TRBD1. Germline assignment: CDR1 MNHEY and CDR2 SVGAGI. The V and J ends lost 7 bases and 2 bases, in that order; junction bases with no gene match: 7. This CDR3 region has 14 residues. The CDR3, as DNA: TGTGCCAGCAATAAGGACAGGCTTAACACTGAAGCTTTCTTT. It is translated as CASNKDRLNTEAFF.